This paragraph reports one T cell receptor (beta chain). Its antigen specificity is not known. No base quality information exists; no much larger clone differs at one position. PBMCs were isolated by Ficoll-Paque density gradient centrifugation. The data originate from a study of T-cell memory formation after mild COVID-19 (dated by TCRdb to the early 2020s). In terms of the full investigation: TCR sequence clusters from the two donors were largely donor specific. T-cell clones expanding and contracting after mild COVID-19 in two donors were tracked by longitudinal TCRalpha and TCRbeta repertoire sequencing. The cohort was made up of two young adult volunteers, one female and one male, who were previously healthy.

The sequencer was an Illumina NovaSeq 6000. Using 5'RACE with constant-segment primers, TCRalpha and TCRbeta cDNA libraries were constructed, with sample barcodes and unique molecular identifiers added in the process. RNA was extracted from every sample with Trizol reagent. Libraries were amplified in two PCR steps, with a second sample barcode and Illumina TruSeq adapters added in the second step. Sequencing of the libraries was done on an Illumina NovaSeq, producing 2 x 150 bp paired-end reads. Turning to the authors' computational methods: Demultiplexing of reads and collapsing into UMI-guided consensus sequences were performed with migec v1.2.7. Using mixcr v2.1.11, the UMI consensuses were aligned to TRA and TRB V and J templates and assembled into clonotypes. Expanded or contracted clonotypes were those called significant by both edgeR and NoisET, with noise models trained on biological replicates. For edgeR calls, a false discovery rate-adjusted p below 0.01 and a log2 fold-change threshold of 1 were applied. PCA with hierarchical clustering of max-normalized trajectories of the 1000 most abundant clonotypes was used as exploratory dynamics analysis. Separately sequenced CD4+ and CD8+ repertoires were used to assign a CD4 or CD8 phenotype to each responding clone. The public reads were reanalyzed by TCRdb: fastp trimming at Q25, MiXCR alignment, in-frame beta chains only. Each CDR3 protein appears once, grouped with its most common genes and DNA. In this record, the V and J calls reflect TCRdb's handling and not the investigators' own analysis. In this sample the table shows 350,000 to 400,000 distinct CDR3 sequences, over 20% of which occur a single time. Together, the top ten hold approximately 12% of the sample.

Study-level results and caveats: The study included only a couple of mild cases, and larger cohorts that include severe cases with pre-infection samples were judged to be necessary. Whether the second-wave clones peaking on day 37 were SARS-CoV-2 specific was not confirmed. Clones that contracted from day 15 to 85 showed balanced CD4/CD8 phenotypes, whereas a second wave of clones that expanded from day 15 to 37 leaned towards CD4+. Some responding clones were found in pre-infection memory, which suggests that pre-existing cross-reactive memory T cells took part in the SARS-CoV-2 response. Contracting CD4+ clones were found mainly in CM and EM memory subsets, while CD8+ clones were enriched in EMRA.

In the germline V gene, CDR1 corresponds to SGHTA and CDR2 to FQGTGA. V drops 4 bases and J drops 6 bases, leaving 13 bases in between. The CDR3 contains 14 residues, cysteine and phenylalanine counted. Kept here is only the CDR3 DNA, which spans 42 bases and is read in frame from base 1. This receptor was identified in an adult woman who had mild COVID-19 (a few samples of this study predate the infection). The sample titles of this study are shuffled in the database, so cell type and time point are left out; the donor was told from shared clones. The specimen sequenced was PBMCs or a T cell subset sorted from them (not recorded which). The sequence is built from TRBV7-3 and TRBJ2-1; matching of 6 bases hints at TRBD2 as the D gene. The sequence in DNA is TGTGCCAGCAGCTGGACCCCCGGGGGCAATGAGCAGTTCTTC. Its protein is CASSWTPGGNEQFF.